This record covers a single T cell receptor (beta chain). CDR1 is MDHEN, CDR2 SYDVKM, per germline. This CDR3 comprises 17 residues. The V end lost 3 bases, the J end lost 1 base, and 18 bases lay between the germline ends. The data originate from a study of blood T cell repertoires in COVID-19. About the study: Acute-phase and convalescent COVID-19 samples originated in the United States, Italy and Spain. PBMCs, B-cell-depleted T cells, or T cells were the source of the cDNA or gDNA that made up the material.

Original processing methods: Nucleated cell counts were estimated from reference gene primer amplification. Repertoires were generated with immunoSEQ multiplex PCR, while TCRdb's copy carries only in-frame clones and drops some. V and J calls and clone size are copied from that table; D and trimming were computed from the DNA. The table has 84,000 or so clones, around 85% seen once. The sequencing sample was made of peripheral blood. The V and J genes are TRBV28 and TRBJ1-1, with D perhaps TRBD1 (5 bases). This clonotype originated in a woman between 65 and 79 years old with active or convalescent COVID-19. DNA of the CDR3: TGTGCCAGCAGTTTGGGCATTGGGGCGGTCAGGAACACTGAAGCTTTCTTT. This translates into CASSLGIGAVRNTEAFF.